Shown below are 18 T cell receptor beta chains from a single sample sequenced in a study of blood T cell repertoires in COVID-19. Libraries were prepared by immunoSEQ multiplex PCR; TCRdb keeps only in-frame clonotypes and omits some of them. The sample lists about 160,000 clones, about 83% occurring once. Input material: peripheral blood. The source is a woman of 80 years or more with acute or convalescent COVID-19.

This clone appeared once. This sequence joins TRBV6-1 and TRBJ1-5; D remains unclear. With 3 bases removed from V and 3 bases from J, the gap between germline ends came to 9 bases. Germline V lookup: CDR1 MNHNS, CDR2 SASEGT. The length of the CDR3 is 14 residues. CDR3 in DNA: TGTGCCAGCAGTGATGAGAGGTCCAATCAGCCCCAGCATTTT. Protein sequence: CASSDERSNQPQHF.

The chain joins TRBV19 to TRBJ2-6; 7 nucleotides match TRBD1. This CDR3 is built from 17 residues. The germline CDR1 and CDR2 sequences are LNHDA and SQIVND (reference sequence). V was pared by 7 bases and J by 0 bases, with 9 bases of the junction left unmatched. CDR3 sequence reads: CASTFSQGTSGANVLTF. CDR3 bases: TGTGCCAGTACCTTCTCACAGGGGACCTCTGGGGCCAACGTCCTGACTTTC.

The chain recombines TRBV27 with TRBJ2-7, with TRBD2 identical over 9 bases. V gave up 2 bases and J gave up 3 bases; unmatched junction bases: 5. This CDR3 is built from 15 residues. The germline V gene has CDR1 MNHEY and CDR2 SMNVEV (reference sequence). DNA of the CDR3: TGTGCCAGCAGTTTAGGGCGGGGGGGCGGCTACGAGCAGTACTTC. Its protein product is CASSLGRGGGYEQYF.

The rearrangement links TRBV28 to TRBJ1-5, with 10 bases lining up with TRBD1. The CDR3 length is 17 residues. CDR1 is MDHEN, CDR2 SYDVKM, per germline. Trimming cost V 3 bases and J 0 bases; bases outside gene matches: 5. The CDR3, as DNA: TGTGCCAGCAGTTTTCGACAGGGGGCGCGTAGCAATCAGCCCCAGCATTTT. Translating gives CASSFRQGARSNQPQHF.

This rearrangement joins TRBV6-2 or TRBV6-3 to TRBJ1-1; D is unclear. CDR3 length equals 13 residues. With 2 bases removed from V and 0 bases from J, the gap between germline ends came to 4 bases. Germline assignment: CDR1 MNHEY and CDR2 SVGEGT. The CDR3 coding sequence is TGTGCCAGCAGTTACACGGTGAACACTGAAGCTTTCTTT. Its protein is CASSYTVNTEAFF.

The chain has TRBV5-1 and TRBJ2-3, with a possible D match to TRBD2 (5 bases). Per the germline V gene, CDR1 is SGHRS and CDR2 is YFSETQ. The CDR3 runs to 14 residues. The V gene lost 2 bases and the J gene lost 4 bases, with 11 bases spanning the gap. The CDR3 sequence is CASSFPLSADTQYF. The CDR3 region has the DNA TGCGCCAGCAGCTTTCCCCTTAGCGCAGATACGCAGTATTTT.

The rearrangement links TRBV29-1 to TRBJ2-1; 10 positions agree with TRBD2. Germline-derived CDR1 and CDR2 are SQVTM and ANQGSEA. With 6 bases clipped from V and 8 bases from J, the junction kept 13 bases outside the gene matches. The length of the CDR3 is 15 residues. As DNA, the CDR3 is TGCAGCGTCGGGACTAGCGTGCCCTTTTCGGATGAGCAGTTCTTC. Protein: CSVGTSVPFSDEQFF.

The rearrangement links TRBV7-9 to TRBJ2-1, with D possibly matching TRBD2 (6 bases). V shed 5 bases and J shed 6 bases, with 11 bases lying between them. The CDR3 is 13 amino acids. Germline CDR1 and CDR2: SEHNR and FQNEAQ (reference sequence). The CDR3 region has the DNA TGTGCCAGCAGCCACACTAGCATCAATGAGCAGTTCTTC. It translates to CASSHTSINEQFF.

This rearrangement joins TRBV12-3 or TRBV12-4 to TRBJ1-4, with unresolved D. V dropped 6 bases and J dropped 5 bases, with 10 bases sitting between them. This CDR3 has 13 residues. The CDR3 coding sequence is TGTGCCAGCAGCCCCGACTCAAATGAAAAACTGTTTTTT. This codes for CASSPDSNEKLFF.

V and J are TRBV5-1 and TRBJ2-1, with 11 bases identical to TRBD1. The CDR3 covers 15 residues. Trimming took 2 bases from V and 7 from J; bases not matched to a gene: 5. Germline V CDR1 and CDR2: SGHRS, YFSETQ. This CDR3 is CASSFKRDRGNEQFF. CDR3 sequence (DNA): TGCGCCAGCAGCTTCAAGCGGGACAGGGGGAATGAGCAGTTCTTC.

This clone was seen only a few times. V gene TRBV7-6 combines with J gene TRBJ2-5; 13 nucleotides match TRBD2. Germline-derived CDR1 and CDR2 are SGHVS and FNYEAQ. The trim removed 4 bases at V and 2 bases at J, leaving 4 bases unmatched. CDR3 length: 16 amino acids. The CDR3 coding sequence is TGTGCCAGCAGCTGGGGACTAGCGGGGAATCAAGAGACCCAGTACTTC. The encoded protein is CASSWGLAGNQETQYF.

Here the CDR3 reads CASSFGTGGYEQYF. CDR3 nucleotides: TGCGCCAGCAGCTTCGGGACAGGGGGCTACGAGCAGTACTTC. This chain joins TRBV5-1 and TRBJ2-7; 11 nucleotides align to TRBD1. The germline gives CDR1 SGHRS, CDR2 YFSETQ. With V trimmed by 2 bases and J by 3 bases, 1 base remained unmatched. The CDR3 is 14 amino acids.

V gene TRBV5-1 combines with J gene TRBJ2-3; D gene uncertain. Looked up from germline, CDR1 is SGHRS and CDR2 is YFSETQ. Deletions cut 7 bases from V and 6 bases from J, with 15 bases between. CDR3 length equals 13 residues. The CDR3 loop reads CASSQQDRDTQYF. The CDR3 DNA is TGCGCCAGCTCACAGCAGGATAGGGATACGCAGTATTTT.

Notes on this clone: The sample has other DNA sequences that encode this CDR3 too. The rearrangement links TRBV28 to TRBJ1-5, with TRBD1 matching 7 bases. V was pared by 2 bases and J by 6 bases, with 4 bases of the junction left unmatched. The CDR3 totals 14 residues. Germline CDR1 MDHEN, CDR2 SYDVKM. CDR3 DNA: TGTGCCAGCAGTTTAAGACAGGGTGGTCAGCCCCAGCATTTT. This gives the protein CASSLRQGGQPQHF.

This clone was counted a few times. The chain couples TRBV27 to TRBJ1-2, with TRBD1 matching 7 bases. This CDR3 spans 14 amino acids. Trimming cost V 7 bases and J 2 bases; bases outside gene matches: 7. From germline, CDR1 is MNHEY and CDR2 SMNVEV (reference sequence). For the CDR3, the DNA is TGTGCCAGCAACAGGGGAGGAAGAAACTATGGCTACACCTTC. This gives the protein CASNRGGRNYGYTF.

The chain is built from TRBV29-1 and TRBJ2-7; 8 bases fit TRBD1. CDR1 is SQVTM, CDR2 ANQGSEA, per germline. CDR3 size: 13 residues. Unmatched junction bases numbered 3, after V lost 5 bases and J lost 0 bases. Here the CDR3 reads CSVRTGSSYEQYF. CDR3 DNA: TGCAGCGTTCGGACAGGGTCCTCCTACGAGCAGTACTTC.

The chain combines TRBV2 with TRBJ2-2, with 11 bases aligning to TRBD2. Germline V gene lookup returns CDR1 SNHLY and CDR2 FYNNEI. The CDR3 is 20 amino acids. V shed 2 bases and J 0 bases; nucleotides not matched to a gene: 11. As DNA, the CDR3 is TGTGCCAGCAGTGAATTCCCGGGACTAGCGGTACTTACGAACACCGGGGAGCTGTTTTTT. Translation gives CASSEFPGLAVLTNTGELFF. Full variable domain (outside the CDR3, taken from reference TRBV2 and TRBJ2-2): EPEVTQTPSHQVTQMGQEVILRCVPISNHLYFYWYRQILGQKVEFLVSFYNNEISEKSEIFDDQFSVERPDGSNFTLKIRSTKLEDSAMYFCASSEFPGLAVLTNTGELFFGEGSRLTVL.

This clone has just a few counts. This chain uses TRBV5-1 with TRBJ1-4; D is ambiguous. Germline assignment: CDR1 SGHRS and CDR2 YFSETQ. V was clipped by 4 bases and J by 8 bases, with 15 bases between them. The CDR3 runs to 14 residues. The CDR3 sequence: CASSPQTKEEKLFF. CDR3 sequence (DNA): TGCGCCAGCAGCCCCCAGACCAAGGAGGAAAAACTGTTTTTT.